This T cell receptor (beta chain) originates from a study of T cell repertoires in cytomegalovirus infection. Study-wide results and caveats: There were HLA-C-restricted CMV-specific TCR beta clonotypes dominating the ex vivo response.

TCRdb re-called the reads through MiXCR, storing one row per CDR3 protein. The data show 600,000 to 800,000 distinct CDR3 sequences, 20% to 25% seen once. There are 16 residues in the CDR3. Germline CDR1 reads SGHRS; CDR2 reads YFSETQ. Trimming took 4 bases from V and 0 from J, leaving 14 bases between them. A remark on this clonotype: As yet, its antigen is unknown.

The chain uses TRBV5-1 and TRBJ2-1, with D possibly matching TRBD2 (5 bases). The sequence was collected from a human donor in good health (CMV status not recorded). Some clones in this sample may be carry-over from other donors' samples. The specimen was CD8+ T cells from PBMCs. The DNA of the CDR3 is TGCGCCAGCAGCATTCCTAGCATGAGCTCCTACAATGAGCAGTTCTTC. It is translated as CASSIPSMSSYNEQFF.